This passage covers 12 T cell receptor beta chains from one sample sequenced in a study of T cells after yellow fever vaccination. TCRdb itself ran the 5' RACE reads through MiXCR, one entry per CDR3 protein. The sample lists hundreds of thousands of distinct CDR3 sequences; around 20% were seen once. The source was PBMCs, collected before the yellow fever booster vaccination. Receptors originate from a man aged 18 to 29 who received the YFV17D yellow fever vaccine.

This clonotype was recorded a few times. The chain employs TRBV7-8 and TRBJ2-4; D gene uncertain. From germline, CDR1 is SGHVS and CDR2 FQNEAQ. The CDR3 contains 17 residues. The ends were cut back, 0 bases at V and 1 base at J, with 13 bases in the middle. The CDR3 region has the DNA TGTGCCAGCAGCTTAGCGACCCGCGCTGTCGCCAAAAACATTCAGTACTTC. It translates to CASSLATRAVAKNIQYF.

This clonotype has more than one count but fewer than ten. J is TRBJ2-6 and V is TRBV20-1; TRBD1 might be the D (6 bases). The CDR3 has 14 amino acids. In germline, CDR1 is DFQATT, CDR2 SNEGSKA (reference sequence). Trimming pared 4 bases from V and 3 bases from J, leaving 10 bases between. DNA of the CDR3: TGCAGTGCTACACAGGGAAGTGGGGCCAACGTCCTGACTTTC. Amino acid sequence: CSATQGSGANVLTF.

V usage is TRBV9 and J usage is TRBJ2-1; D call uncertain. The CDR3 extends over 15 amino acids. V lost 0 bases, J lost 1 base, and 8 bases lay in between. CDR1 and CDR2 from the germline V gene are SGDLS and YYNGEE. DNA for the CDR3: TGTGCCAGCAGCGTAGAACGGGCGTCCTACAATGAGCAGTTCTTC. It specifies CASSVERASYNEQFF.

There are a few counts of this clonotype. The chain couples TRBV7-2 to TRBJ2-6; 8 bases agree with TRBD2. V shed 5 bases, J shed 5 bases, and the junction held 5 bases outside the gene matches. Looked up from germline, CDR1 is SGHTA and CDR2 is FQGNSA. The CDR3 has 15 amino acids. The CDR3: CASSPGGGRANVLTF. The CDR3 DNA reads TGTGCCAGCAGCCCGGGAGGGGGAAGGGCCAACGTCCTGACTTTC.

This clonotype showed up just once. V and J are TRBV12-2 and TRBJ1-1; the table's D call TRBD1 went unverified against the DNA. TRBV12-2 is a listed pseudogene. The CDR3 spans 17 residues. CDR3 sequence: CASRLAGSRGRNTEAFF. CDR3 DNA: TGTGCAAGTCGCTTAGCGGGGTCCCGGGGGAGGAACACTGAAGCTTTCTTT.

The V and J genes are TRBV12-3 or TRBV12-4 and TRBJ2-5; D is unresolved. CDR3 length: 11 residues. Trimming pared 4 bases from V and 10 bases from J, leaving 10 bases between. CDR3 bases: TGTGCCAGCAGTTCCTCAACGGACCAGTACTTC. Residues: CASSSSTDQYF.

Ten or more counts support this clonotype. V is TRBV29-1 and J is TRBJ2-4; tentatively, D is TRBD1 (6 bases). CDR1 is SQVTM and CDR2 is ANQGSEA in the germline V gene. The CDR3 is made up of 15 amino acids. V shed 6 bases and J shed 8 bases, with 23 bases lying between them. CDR3 loop: CSVSRQAPGAHIQYF. The CDR3 DNA sequence: TGCAGCGTCTCCCGACAGGCCCCTGGGGCACACATTCAGTACTTC.

The chain carries TRBV7-9 and TRBJ2-7; D gene uncertain. V gave up 3 bases and J gave up 1 base, with 10 bases separating them. The CDR3 consists of 14 residues. CDR1 is SEHNR and CDR2 is FQNEAQ in the germline V gene (reference sequence). CDR3 protein: CASSLAARSYEQYF. As DNA, the CDR3 is TGTGCCAGCAGCTTGGCGGCTCGGTCCTACGAGCAGTACTTC.

The genes are TRBV6-2 or TRBV6-3 and TRBJ2-2; 8 nucleotides align to TRBD1. The CDR3 sequence is 14 residues long. Per the germline V gene, CDR1 is MNHEY and CDR2 is SVGEGT. V lost 8 bases and J lost 6; bases outside the gene matches: 8. The DNA of the CDR3 is TGTGCCAGCCGCGGACAGGGCGCGGCCGGGGAGCTGTTTTTT. This encodes CASRGQGAAGELFF.

The chain joins TRBV27 to TRBJ1-6, with D unresolved. Trimming stripped 2 bases from V and 10 bases from J, with 12 bases between. Per the germline V gene, CDR1 is MNHEY and CDR2 is SMNVEV (reference sequence). This CDR3 spans 14 amino acids. CDR3 loop: CASSLTGEGSPLHF. The CDR3 DNA follows: TGTGCCAGCAGTTTAACCGGGGAAGGATCACCCCTCCACTTT.

V is TRBV7-9 and J is TRBJ1-2; D uncertain. V was cut by 6 bases and J by 2 bases, with 16 bases left in between. Looked up from germline, CDR1 is SEHNR and CDR2 is FQNEAQ (reference sequence). The CDR3 loop spans 15 amino acids. CDR3 coding DNA: TGTGCCAGCAGGGTTGACGACCTAGGGAACTATGGCTACACCTTC. Amino acids: CASRVDDLGNYGYTF.

This clonotype was counted a few times. The gene calls are TRBV10-3 and TRBJ2-1; 12 bases line up with TRBD2. Per the germline V gene, CDR1 is ENHRY and CDR2 is SYGVKD. The CDR3 runs 14 residues. Unmatched junction bases numbered 6, after V lost 9 bases and J lost 6 bases. CDR3 coding DNA: TGTGCCATAGCTAGCGGGGGGGCCATCAATGAGCAGTTCTTC. Its protein is CAIASGGAINEQFF.